Listed below are T cell receptor beta chains from one sample, sequenced in a study of T cells in Graves' hyperthyroidism and ophthalmopathy. MiXCR was run by TCRdb on the multiplex PCR reads, yielding one entry per CDR3 protein. The sample holds about 740,000 distinct CDR3 sequences, 12% to 15% seen once. Sequences were obtained from blood. The source is a woman under 30 with Graves' hyperthyroidism. Both conserved end residues are part of each CDR3. Each record gives: D gene, J gene, clone size, V gene, CDR3 protein, CDR3 DNA. D genes are given only for firm matches. Where a row states a size, it is once, few, many or the class of an expanded clone; other rows omit it.

NA | TRBJ2-4 | few | TRBV20-1 | CSAGYNPLAKNIQYF | TGCAGTGCTGGGTACAATCCTTTAGCCAAAAACATTCAGTACTTC
NA | TRBJ2-2 | NA | TRBV14 | CASSRPGGGATNTGELFF | TGTGCCAGCAGCCGACCCGGGGGCGGGGCGACGAACACCGGGGAGCTGTTTTTT
TRBD1 | TRBJ1-4 | NA | TRBV12-3/TRBV12-4 | CASSRDRFNEKLFF | TGTGCCAGCAGCAGGGACAGATTTAATGAAAAACTGTTTTTT
TRBD2 | TRBJ2-1 | few | TRBV6-1 | CASRGTSASSYNEQFF | TGTGCCAGCAGGGGGACTAGCGCGAGCTCCTACAATGAGCAGTTCTTC
NA | TRBJ2-5 | many | TRBV20-1 | CSARENLLRYF | TGCAGTGCTAGAGAAAACCTCTTGAGGTACTTC
NA | TRBJ2-7 | NA | TRBV7-2 | CASSLGFGSGIGYEQYF | TGTGCCAGCAGCTTAGGTTTTGGGTCGGGGATAGGCTACGAGCAGTACTTC
NA | TRBJ2-3 | NA | TRBV28 | CASSQQGGTDTQYF | TGTGCCAGCAGTCAACAGGGTGGCACAGATACGCAGTATTTT
NA | TRBJ2-7 | NA | TRBV5-1 | CASSHSGAYEQYF | TGCGCCAGCAGCCACAGCGGTGCCTACGAGCAGTACTTC
TRBD1 | TRBJ2-5 | NA | TRBV6-1 | CASRRGDRGGETQYF | TGTGCCAGCAGAAGGGGGGACAGGGGGGGAGAGACCCAGTACTTC
NA | TRBJ1-6 | few | TRBV3-1 | CASSQDGPGRPLHF | TGTGCCAGCAGCCAAGACGGTCCCGGGAGGCCCCTCCACTTT
NA | TRBJ2-7 | few | TRBV7-2 | CASSLEDTAQVREQYF | TGTGCCAGCAGCTTAGAAGACACAGCTCAAGTCCGAGAGCAGTACTTC
NA | TRBJ1-5 | NA | TRBV11-2 | CASSFLGVSNQPQHF | TGTGCCAGCAGCTTTTTAGGGGTGAGCAATCAGCCCCAGCATTTT
TRBD1 | TRBJ1-1 | NA | TRBV7-2 | CASSRTGVTVSTEAFF | TGTGCCAGCAGCCGGACAGGGGTTACAGTCAGCACTGAAGCTTTCTTT
NA | TRBJ1-1 | many | TRBV7-2 | CASSQTTGNTEAFF | TGTGCCAGCAGCCAAACAACAGGAAACACTGAAGCTTTCTTT
NA | TRBJ1-2 | NA | TRBV19 | CASSNTGNYGYTF | TGTGCCAGTAGTAATACAGGGAACTATGGCTACACCTTC
NA | TRBJ1-1 | few | TRBV20-1 | CSARDRGRMNTEAFF | TGCAGTGCTAGAGATCGTGGCAGGATGAACACTGAAGCTTTCTTT
TRBD1 | TRBJ2-1 | NA | TRBV20-1 | CSAIPPGQGFSYNEQFF | TGCAGTGCTATACCACCGGGACAGGGGTTCTCCTACAATGAGCAGTTCTTC
TRBD2 | TRBJ2-1 | NA | TRBV30 | CAWRLAPYNEQLF | TGTGCCTGGCGACTAGCCCCCTACAATGAGCAGCTCTTC
NA | TRBJ2-7 | many | TRBV29-1 | CSVEDGGTPGEQYF | TGCAGCGTTGAAGATGGCGGGACGCCAGGCGAGCAGTACTTC
NA | TRBJ1-4 | many | TRBV18 | CASSGEGAEEKLFF | TGTGCCAGCTCGGGCGAGGGCGCTGAGGAAAAACTGTTTTTT
NA | TRBJ2-2 | NA | TRBV18 | CASSPFPAGSGELFF | TGTGCCAGCTCACCATTCCCCGCAGGGTCCGGGGAGCTGTTTTTT
TRBD1 | TRBJ1-5 | few | TRBV24-1 | CATSQTGKGNQPQHF | TGTGCCACCAGCCAGACAGGGAAAGGCAATCAGCCCCAGCATTTT
TRBD1 | TRBJ1-1 | NA | TRBV7-9 | CASSPRGAEAFF | TGTGCCAGCAGCCCCAGGGGGGCTGAAGCTTTCTTT
TRBD1 | TRBJ1-5 | few | TRBV20-1 | CSARNRGTNQPQHF | TGCAGTGCTAGGAACAGGGGGACGAATCAGCCCCAGCATTTT
NA | TRBJ2-7 | many | TRBV2 | CASSRIPLPTYEQYF | TGTGCCAGCAGCCGGATCCCACTCCCCACCTACGAGCAGTACTTC
NA | TRBJ2-1 | many | TRBV3-1 | CASSQGLVGEQFF | TGTGCCAGCAGCCAAGGACTAGTAGGTGAGCAGTTCTTC
TRBD1 | TRBJ1-2 | NA | TRBV4-3 | CASSQARTGFRSYTF | TGCGCCAGCAGCCAGGCTCGGACAGGGTTTAGGAGCTACACCTTC
NA | TRBJ1-4 | few | TRBV4-3 | CASSRQLATNEKLFF | TGCGCCAGCAGCCGCCAACTTGCAACTAATGAAAAACTGTTTTTT
NA | TRBJ1-5 | NA | TRBV20-1 | CSASESEPQHF | TGCAGTGCTAGTGAGTCAGAGCCCCAGCATTTT
NA | TRBJ1-1 | NA | TRBV4-1 | CASSQDQTALDTEAFF | TGCGCCAGCAGCCAAGATCAAACCGCTTTGGACACTGAAGCTTTCTTT
NA | TRBJ2-1 | many | TRBV12-3/TRBV12-4 | CASSLWVGGLPAYNEQFF | TGTGCCAGCAGTTTGTGGGTTGGGGGGCTCCCGGCCTACAATGAGCAGTTCTTC
NA | TRBJ2-7 | few | TRBV4-2 | CASRDRWSHEQYF | TGTGCCAGCAGGGACCGTTGGTCCCACGAGCAGTACTTC
TRBD2 | TRBJ2-1 | many | TRBV6-1 | CASSSGTSGKDEQFF | TGTGCCAGCAGCTCCGGGACTAGCGGGAAGGATGAGCAGTTCTTC
NA | TRBJ2-4 | many | TRBV28 | CASSLPGGGIQYF | TGTGCCAGCAGTTTACCGGGGGGCGGCATTCAGTACTTC
TRBD1 | TRBJ2-7 | once | TRBV30 | CAGGQAADEQYF | TGTGCCGGCGGACAGGCCGCGGACGAGCAGTACTTC
NA | TRBJ1-2 | many | TRBV29-1 | CSVVGVRLGNYGYTF | TGCAGCGTTGTAGGCGTACGTCTTGGCAACTATGGCTACACCTTC
NA | TRBJ2-5 | few | TRBV28 | CASSLPAKETQYF | TGTGCCAGCAGTTTACCCGCCAAAGAGACCCAGTACTTC
NA | TRBJ1-2 | few | TRBV19 | CASSMRGGNYGYTF | TGTGCCAGTAGTATGAGGGGCGGTAACTATGGCTACACCTTC
NA | TRBJ2-7 | few | TRBV4-1 | CASSQATGTPSYEQYF | TGCGCCAGCAGCCAAGCCACCGGGACACCCTCCTACGAGCAGTACTTC
NA | TRBJ1-1 | many | TRBV18 | CASSGVNTEAFF | TGTGCCAGCTCCGGCGTGAACACTGAAGCTTTCTTT
NA | TRBJ2-4 | few | TRBV27 | CASTSRERNIQYF | TGTGCCAGCACCTCCAGGGAAAGAAACATTCAGTACTTC
TRBD1 | TRBJ2-7 | few | TRBV10-3 | CAISAGQAYEQYF | TGTGCCATCAGTGCGGGACAGGCCTACGAGCAGTACTTC
NA | TRBJ1-1 | few | TRBV10-3 | CAISGTSTEAFF | TGTGCCATCAGTGGGACCAGCACTGAAGCTTTCTTT
NA | TRBJ2-7 | many | TRBV20-1 | CSVSDSYEQYF | TGCAGTGTGTCAGACTCCTACGAGCAGTACTTC
NA | TRBJ1-1 | NA | TRBV6-1 | CAIGTDAEAFF | TGTGCCATCGGGACCGACGCTGAAGCTTTCTTT
TRBD1 | TRBJ2-1 | many | TRBV5-8 | CASSLDRGGYNEQFF | TGTGCCAGCAGCCTCGACAGGGGGGGCTACAATGAGCAGTTCTTC
TRBD1 | TRBJ2-1 | many | TRBV2 | CASSGRGGQAYNEQFF | TGTGCCAGCAGCGGCAGAGGGGGACAGGCATACAATGAGCAGTTCTTC
TRBD2 | TRBJ2-7 | many | TRBV11-3 | CASSLMPGGEQYF | TGTGCCAGCAGCCTTATGCCGGGGGGCGAGCAGTACTTC
NA | TRBJ2-7 | few | TRBV19 | CASSIVVNTGPYEQYF | TGTGCCAGTAGTATAGTCGTCAACACAGGCCCCTACGAGCAGTACTTC
TRBD2 | TRBJ2-7 | NA | TRBV2 | CASSYRLAGGSEQYF | TGTGCCAGCAGTTATAGACTAGCGGGAGGATCCGAGCAGTACTTC
NA | TRBJ2-4 | NA | TRBV11-2 | CASSTYEGAIQYF | TGTGCCAGCAGCACGTACGAGGGTGCCATTCAGTACTTC
NA | TRBJ1-1 | few | TRBV24-1 | CATSDSGLNTEAFF | TGTGCCACCAGTGATTCGGGTCTGAACACTGAAGCTTTCTTT
NA | TRBJ2-3 | many | TRBV20-1 | CSVLASTDTQYF | TGCAGTGTGCTGGCTAGCACAGATACGCAGTATTTT